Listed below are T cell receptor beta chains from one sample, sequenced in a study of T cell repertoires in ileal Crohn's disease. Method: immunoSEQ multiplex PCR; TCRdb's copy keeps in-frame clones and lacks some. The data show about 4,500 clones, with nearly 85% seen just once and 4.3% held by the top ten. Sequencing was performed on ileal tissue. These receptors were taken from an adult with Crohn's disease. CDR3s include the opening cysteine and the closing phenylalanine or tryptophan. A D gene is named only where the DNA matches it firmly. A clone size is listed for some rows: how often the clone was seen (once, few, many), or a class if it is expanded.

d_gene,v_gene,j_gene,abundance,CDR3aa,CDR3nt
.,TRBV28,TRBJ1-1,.,CASTMGVGTEAFF,TGTGCCAGCACCATGGGGGTAGGCACTGAAGCTTTCTTT
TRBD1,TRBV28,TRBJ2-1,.,CASSIGDRILNEQFF,TGTGCCAGCAGCATAGGGGACAGAATACTAAATGAGCAGTTCTTC
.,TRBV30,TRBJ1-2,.,CAWSVESRGGYTF,TGTGCCTGGAGTGTAGAGAGTCGCGGTGGCTACACCTTC
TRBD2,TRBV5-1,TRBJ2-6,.,CASSFTSGNSGANVLTF,TGCGCCAGCAGCTTTACTAGCGGCAACTCTGGGGCCAACGTCCTGACTTTC
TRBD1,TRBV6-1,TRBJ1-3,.,CASSEGTGGNTIYF,TGTGCCAGCAGTGAAGGGACAGGTGGAAACACCATATATTTT
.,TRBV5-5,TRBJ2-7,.,CASSPTVPGTSYEQYF,TGTGCCAGCAGCCCGACGGTACCCGGGACCTCCTACGAGCAGTACTTC
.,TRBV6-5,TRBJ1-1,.,CASSYKGVGTEAFF,TGTGCCAGCAGTTACAAGGGTGTGGGTACTGAAGCTTTCTTT
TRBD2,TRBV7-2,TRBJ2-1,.,CASSLLAGDYNEQFF,TGTGCCAGCAGCTTGTTAGCGGGAGACTACAATGAGCAGTTCTTC
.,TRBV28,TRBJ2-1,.,CASSLQGDEQFF,TGTGCCAGCAGTTTACAAGGGGATGAGCAGTTCTTC
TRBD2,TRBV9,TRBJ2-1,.,CASSPRTVTSGEQFF,TGTGCCAGCAGCCCCAGGACTGTTACTAGCGGGGAGCAGTTCTTC
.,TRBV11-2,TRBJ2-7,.,CASSPGRTEQYF,TGTGCCAGCAGCCCCGGACGGACCGAGCAGTACTTC
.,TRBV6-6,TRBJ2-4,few,CASSEAAKNIQYF,TGTGCCAGCAGTGAGGCGGCCAAAAACATTCAGTACTTC
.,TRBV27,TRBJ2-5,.,CASSLRRDQETQYF,TGTGCCAGCAGTTTAAGGCGGGACCAAGAGACCCAGTACTTC
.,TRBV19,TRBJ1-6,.,CASSIGGYNSPLHF,TGTGCCAGTAGTATTGGTGGATATAATTCACCCCTCCACTTT
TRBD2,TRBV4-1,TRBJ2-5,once,CASSQEGTSGSRETQYF,TGCGCCAGCAGCCAAGAAGGGACTAGCGGGAGTAGGGAGACCCAGTACTTC
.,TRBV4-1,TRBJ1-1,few,CASSPRLTANTEAFF,TGCGCCAGCAGCCCGAGACTGACAGCCAACACTGAAGCTTTCTTT
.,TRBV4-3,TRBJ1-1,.,CASSSHTGPLNTEAFF,TGCGCCAGCAGCTCACATACCGGGCCACTGAACACTGAAGCTTTCTTT
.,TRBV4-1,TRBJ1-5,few,CASSQGAMIGNQPQHF,TGCGCCAGCAGCCAAGGGGCCATGATAGGCAATCAGCCCCAGCATTTT
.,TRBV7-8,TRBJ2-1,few,CASSPRERYNEQFF,TGTGCCAGCAGCCCTCGAGAGCGATACAATGAGCAGTTCTTC
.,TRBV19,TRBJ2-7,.,CASSIKGTTAYEQYF,TGTGCCAGTAGTATTAAAGGGACAACTGCCTACGAGCAGTACTTC
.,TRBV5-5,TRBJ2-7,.,CASSLTVPGTSYEQYF,TGTGCCAGCAGCCTGACGGTACCCGGGACCTCCTACGAGCAGTACTTC
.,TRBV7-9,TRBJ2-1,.,CASSSGRVNEQFF,TGTGCCAGCAGCTCCGGAAGGGTCAATGAGCAGTTCTTC
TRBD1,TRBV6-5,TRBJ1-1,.,CASSYETGSEAFF,TGTGCCAGCAGTTATGAGACAGGGTCTGAAGCTTTCTTT
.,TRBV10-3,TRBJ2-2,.,CAIMAGGAAGELFF,TGTGCCATCATGGCTGGGGGGGCGGCCGGGGAGCTGTTTTTT
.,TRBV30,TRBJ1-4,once,CAGREWRREKLFF,TGTGCCGGGAGGGAATGGAGGCGCGAAAAACTGTTTTTT
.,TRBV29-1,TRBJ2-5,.,CSVPFTKQETQYF,TGCAGCGTTCCTTTCACTAAACAAGAGACCCAGTACTTC
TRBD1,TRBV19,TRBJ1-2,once,CASRGQNQFYGYTF,TGTGCCAGTCGGGGACAGAATCAATTCTATGGCTACACCTTC
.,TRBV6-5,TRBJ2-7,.,CASRPPVSYEQYF,TGTGCCAGCAGGCCACCCGTCTCTTACGAGCAGTACTTC
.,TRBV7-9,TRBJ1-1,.,CASSLVGNTEAFF,TGTGCCAGCAGCTTAGTCGGGAACACTGAAGCTTTCTTT
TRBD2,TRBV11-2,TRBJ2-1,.,CASSLDQGLGNEQFF,TGTGCCAGCAGCTTAGATCAGGGACTAGGGAATGAGCAGTTCTTC
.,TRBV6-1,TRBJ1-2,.,CASSERGRTDYGYTF,TGTGCCAGCAGTGAAAGAGGAAGGACAGACTATGGCTACACCTTC
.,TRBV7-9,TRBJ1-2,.,CASSLAGANGYTF,TGTGCCAGCAGCTTAGCAGGGGCAAATGGCTACACCTTC
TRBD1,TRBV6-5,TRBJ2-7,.,CASSYAGQGHYEQYF,TGTGCCAGCAGTTACGCGGGACAGGGCCACTACGAGCAGTACTTC
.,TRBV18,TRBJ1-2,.,CASSLAGTKYGYTF,TGTGCCAGCTCACTAGCCGGGACAAAGTATGGCTACACCTTC
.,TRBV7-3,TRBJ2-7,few,CASSPGLGTYEQYF,TGTGCCAGCAGCCCAGGGTTGGGGACCTACGAGCAGTACTTC
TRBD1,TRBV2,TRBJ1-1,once,CASRKTGGSVTEAFF,TGTGCCAGCAGGAAAACAGGGGGCAGTGTCACTGAAGCTTTCTTT
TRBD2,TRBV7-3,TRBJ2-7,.,CASSLGLGPVYEQYF,TGTGCCAGCAGCTTAGGACTAGGCCCCGTCTACGAGCAGTACTTC
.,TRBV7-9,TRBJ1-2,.,CASSLKQQRDGYTF,TGTGCCAGCAGCTTAAAACAGCAACGGGATGGCTACACCTTC
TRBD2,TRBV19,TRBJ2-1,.,CASSMRTSPYNEQFF,TGTGCCAGTAGTATGCGGACTAGCCCCTACAATGAGCAGTTCTTC